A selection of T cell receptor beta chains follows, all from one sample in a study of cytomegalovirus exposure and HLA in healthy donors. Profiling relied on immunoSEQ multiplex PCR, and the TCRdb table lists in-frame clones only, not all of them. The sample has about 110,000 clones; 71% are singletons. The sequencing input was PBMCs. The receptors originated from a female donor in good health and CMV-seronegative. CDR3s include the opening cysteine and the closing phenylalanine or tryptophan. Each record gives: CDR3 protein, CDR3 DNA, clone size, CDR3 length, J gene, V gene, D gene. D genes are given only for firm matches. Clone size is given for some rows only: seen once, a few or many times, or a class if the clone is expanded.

CASSLSWRQDEQFF	TGTGCCAGCAGTTTAAGCTGGAGGCAGGATGAGCAGTTCTTC	NA	14	TRBJ2-1	TRBV27	NA
CASSLEGQVARIQYF	TGTGCCAGCAGCTTAGAGGGGCAGGTTGCCAGGATTCAGTACTTC	NA	15	TRBJ2-4	TRBV7-9	NA
CASSETPTRSYEQYF	TGTGCCAGCAGTGAAACCCCGACTAGGTCCTACGAGCAGTACTTC	few	15	TRBJ2-7	TRBV2	NA
CASSLAPSSYEQYF	TGTGCCAGCAGCTTAGCGCCGAGCTCCTACGAGCAGTACTTC	NA	14	TRBJ2-7	TRBV11-2	NA
CASSVDPGVDTGELFF	TGTGCCAGCAGCGTAGATCCGGGAGTGGACACCGGGGAGCTGTTTTTT	NA	16	TRBJ2-2	TRBV9	NA
CASRVTGDQPQHF	TGTGCCAGTAGGGTGACAGGAGATCAGCCCCAGCATTTT	NA	13	TRBJ1-5	TRBV19	NA
CASSIDLIGYEQYF	TGTGCCAGTAGTATAGATTTAATCGGCTACGAGCAGTACTTC	NA	14	TRBJ2-7	TRBV19	NA
CASSSTVVYSEAFF	TGTGCCAGCAGCTCGACAGTCGTCTATTCTGAAGCTTTCTTT	NA	14	TRBJ1-1	TRBV5-5	NA
CASSLVSVTGNTIYF	TGTGCCAGCAGCTTAGTATCGGTGACTGGAAACACCATATATTTT	NA	15	TRBJ1-3	TRBV7-2	NA
CASSPPGGLAGGTDTQYF	TGTGCCAGCAGCCCCCCCGGGGGACTAGCGGGAGGAACAGATACGCAGTATTTT	NA	18	TRBJ2-3	TRBV13	TRBD2
CASSEDRHSGNTIYF	TGTGCCAGCAGTGAAGACAGACACTCTGGAAACACCATATATTTT	NA	15	TRBJ1-3	TRBV6-1	NA
CASNSQTQYF	TGTGCCAGCAATTCTCAGACCCAGTACTTC	NA	10	TRBJ2-5	TRBV2	NA
CASSQDSSRETQYF	TGCGCCAGCAGCCAAGATTCTAGCCGAGAGACCCAGTACTTC	NA	14	TRBJ2-5	TRBV4-3	NA